This record covers a single T cell receptor (beta chain). V lost 3 bases, J lost 5 bases, and 11 bases lay in between. CDR3 length: 13 residues. Germline assignment: CDR1 SGHKS and CDR2 YYEKEE (reference sequence). The record originates from a study of identifying expanded T cells in peripheral blood. Sequenced by immunoSEQ multiplex PCR; TCRdb stores in-frame clones only, minus some. The data contain about 100,000 clones, around 89% of them seen just once; the ten biggest clones take up less than 20%. This clonotype was sampled from a person between 18 and 75 years old in good health. The specimen sequenced was blood. This sequence joins TRBV5-5 and TRBJ1-1; D is unclear. CDR3 region: CASSSTLGTEAFF. Written as DNA, the CDR3 is TGTGCCAGCAGCTCCACGCTTGGGACTGAAGCTTTCTTT.